A single sample is the source of the 20 T cell receptor beta chains below, sequenced in a study. TCRdb recomputed calls from the 5' RACE reads with MiXCR, one row per CDR3 protein. Of about 5,900 distinct CDR3 sequences in the sample, roughly 72% are singletons; the top ten hold about 3.9%. Sequenced sample: memory CD4+ T cells sorted from a lymph node. Regarding subset: memory CD4+ T cells, CD4+CD45RO+CD25-. The receptors were gathered from a female donor with breast cancer.

This chain links TRBV5-1 with TRBJ2-1, with D possibly being TRBD1 (7 bases). The CDR3 is made up of 15 amino acids. CDR1 is SGHRS and CDR2 is YFSETQ in the germline V gene. V lost 3 bases to trimming and J lost 5 bases, with 15 bases between them. CDR3 residues: CASSSEGASDNEQFF. The CDR3 DNA reads TGCGCCAGCAGCTCGGAGGGGGCCTCAGACAATGAGCAGTTCTTC.

This clonotype was recorded a few times. The rearrangement links TRBV12-3 or TRBV12-4 to TRBJ1-2; D unclear. The CDR3 runs to 12 residues. V lost 2 bases and J 4 bases, leaving 5 bases between the germline ends. The CDR3 DNA is TGTGCCAGCAGTTTACTTAGCTATGGCTACACCTTC. It translates to CASSLLSYGYTF.

In its sample, this clonotype was seen once. V and J are TRBV7-9 and TRBJ1-5, with D hard to call. The germline V and J ends were trimmed by 4 bases and 0 bases, with 4 bases remaining between them. The germline CDR1 and CDR2 sequences are SEHNR and FQNEAQ (reference sequence). CDR3 size: 13 residues. CDR3 sequence: CASSSNSNQPQHF. Here the CDR3 DNA reads TGTGCCAGCAGCTCTAATAGCAATCAGCCCCAGCATTTT.

With respect to this clonotype: Germline and junction disagree at one end, which may indicate a read error. J is TRBJ2-1 and V is TRBV4-2; no definite D call. This CDR3 is built from 13 residues. Germline CDR1 and CDR2: LGHNA and YNFKEQ. The CDR3 DNA sequence: TGTGCCAGCAGCCAAGAAAGTGTTGATGAGCAGCTCTTC. Translation: CASSQESVDEQLF.

The gene calls are TRBV20-1 and TRBJ2-3, with TRBD2 matching over 8 bases. CDR3 length equals 15 residues. Germline trimming cut 5 bases from V and 5 bases from J; bases unmatched to any gene: 12. CDR1 is DFQATT and CDR2 is SNEGSKA in the germline V gene (reference sequence). CDR3 amino acids: CSAQTAGGTRDTQYF. The CDR3 coding sequence is TGCAGTGCTCAGACGGCGGGAGGAACCCGAGATACGCAGTATTTT.

This clonotype turned up a few times. The chain has TRBV7-3 and TRBJ2-2; no definite D call. Trimming removed 2 bases from V and 7 bases from J, with 8 bases in between. CDR3 length: 13 amino acids. In germline, CDR1 is SGHTA, CDR2 FQGTGA. The DNA for the CDR3 is TGTGCCAGCAGCTTATCCCCGGGCGGGGAGCTGTTTTTT. Its protein is CASSLSPGGELFF.

J is TRBJ2-3 and V is TRBV10-3; 11 nucleotides match TRBD2. The CDR3 has 16 amino acids. The junction had 7 bases not matched to a gene; V was cut back by 4 bases and J by 4 bases. In germline, CDR1 is ENHRY, CDR2 SYGVKD. Written as DNA, the CDR3 is TGTGCCATCAGTGCGTCTTCTAGCGGGGGGCCAGATACGCAGTATTTT. Translation gives CAISASSSGGPDTQYF.

The V and J genes are TRBV6-1 and TRBJ2-3, with D uncertain. This CDR3 is 15 amino acids long. The germline V gene encodes CDR1 MNHNS and CDR2 SASEGT. Trimming left V 1 base short and J 2 bases short, with 10 bases between. CDR3 in amino acids: CASSEVGSYTDTQYF. The CDR3 bases are TGTGCCAGCAGTGAAGTGGGCAGTTACACAGATACGCAGTATTTT.

This chain uses TRBV28 with TRBJ2-2; perhaps TRBD2 as D (6 bases). Trimming took off 2 bases at V and 3 bases at J, with 10 bases between the two ends. The length of the CDR3 is 15 residues. Germline assignment: CDR1 MDHEN and CDR2 SYDVKM. The CDR3 sequence: CASSLKTSDTGELFF. The CDR3 DNA is TGTGCCAGCAGTTTAAAGACTAGTGACACCGGGGAGCTGTTTTTT. Filled out from reference TRBV28 and TRBJ2-2, the complete variable domain reads DVKVTQSSRYLVKRTGEKVFLECVQDMDHENMFWYRQDPGLGLRLIYFSYDVKMKEKGDIPEGYSVSREKKERFSLILESASTNQTSMYLCASSLKTSDTGELFFGEGSRLTVL.

This sequence joins TRBV7-9 and TRBJ2-5, with D uncertain. This CDR3 has 13 amino acids. V lost 1 base and J lost 5, with 8 bases in between. CDR1 is SEHNR, CDR2 FQNEAQ, per germline (reference sequence). The CDR3 reads CASSLDGVETQYF. The CDR3 bases are TGTGCCAGCAGCTTAGATGGGGTTGAGACCCAGTACTTC.

The chain recombines TRBV5-1 with TRBJ2-1, with D hard to call. Trimming removed 0 bases from V and 4 bases from J, with 11 bases in between. Per germline, CDR1 SGHRS and CDR2 YFSETQ. The CDR3 length is 15 residues. The CDR3 here is CASSLGVTKYNEQFF. The CDR3 nucleotides read TGCGCCAGCAGCTTGGGCGTAACGAAGTACAATGAGCAGTTCTTC. The complete variable domain, with remaining parts taken from reference TRBV5-1 and TRBJ2-1, reads KAGVTQTPRYLIKTRGQQVTLSCSPISGHRSVSWYQQTPGQGLQFLFEYFSETQRNKGNFPGRFSGRQFSNSRSEMNVSTLELGDSALYLCASSLGVTKYNEQFFGPGTRLTVL.

The chain couples TRBV6-1 to TRBJ1-1; D might be TRBD1 (6 bases). Between the trimmed V and J ends, which lost 7 bases and 6 bases, there was a span of 12 bases. Germline CDR1 MNHNS, CDR2 SASEGT. The CDR3 contains 12 residues. The CDR3 sequence: CASNRQEAEAFF. In nucleotides, the CDR3 is TGTGCCAGCAATCGACAGGAGGCTGAAGCTTTCTTT.

This rearrangement joins TRBV15 to TRBJ1-2; 7 bases are a match to TRBD1. CDR3 length equals 14 residues. The J segment lost 4 bases and the V segment lost 3 bases, leaving 5 bases of the junction unmatched. Germline assignment: CDR1 LNHNV and CDR2 YYDKDF (reference sequence). The CDR3 nucleotides are TGTGCCACCAGCAGGCCGGGACAGAGCTATGGCTACACCTTC. Encoded protein: CATSRPGQSYGYTF.

The CDR3 nucleotides are TGTGCCAGCAGCCAACAACCGAGACAGGGGAACTATGGCTACACCTTC. Translation gives CASSQQPRQGNYGYTF. The chain recombines TRBV6-1 with TRBJ1-2; 8 bases fit TRBD1. CDR3 length equals 16 residues. CDR1 MNHNS and CDR2 SASEGT come from the germline V gene. V lost 6 bases, J lost 2 bases, and 11 bases stayed unmatched.

The chain joins TRBV12-3 or TRBV12-4 to TRBJ2-1; 7 positions match TRBD2. Germline trimming cut 5 bases from V and 5 bases from J; bases unmatched to any gene: 15. The CDR3 covers 17 residues. The CDR3 reads CASSPGRGRENHNEQFF. The CDR3 DNA sequence: TGTGCCAGCAGTCCCGGCCGAGGGCGGGAGAACCACAATGAGCAGTTCTTC.

As concerns this clonotype: The conserved final phenylalanine or tryptophan is absent from the CDR3, which likely points to a read error. This rearrangement joins TRBV7-7 to TRBJ2-2; TRBD2 agrees at 11 bases. Germline values: CDR1 SSHAT, CDR2 FNYEAQ (reference sequence). CDR3 size: 15 residues. Here the CDR3 DNA reads TGTGCTAGCAGCTCCGGGACTAGCGGATCCCGGGAGCTGTTTCTT. Protein: CASSSGTSGSRELFL.

The rearrangement joins TRBV6-5 to TRBJ1-2; a weak D match, TRBD1 (6 bases). This CDR3 comprises 14 residues. Trimming left V 2 bases short and J 1 base short, with 8 bases between. Germline assignment: CDR1 MNHEY and CDR2 SVGAGI. The CDR3 protein is CASSYGGHNYGYTF. In DNA form, the CDR3 reads TGTGCCAGCAGTTACGGGGGACATAACTATGGCTACACCTTC.

This rearrangement joins TRBV7-6 to TRBJ2-1; 12 nucleotides align to TRBD2. V dropped 5 bases and J dropped 4; count of bases not matched to a gene: 9. Germline V CDR1 and CDR2: SGHVS, FNYEAQ. This CDR3 spans 17 amino acids. The CDR3 region is CASSKNPGTSGYNEQFF. The CDR3 coding sequence is TGTGCCAGCAGCAAGAACCCCGGGACTAGCGGGTACAATGAGCAGTTCTTC. The complete variable domain, with remaining parts taken from reference TRBV7-6 and TRBJ2-1, reads GAGVSQSPRYKVTKRGQDVALRCDPISGHVSLYWYRQALGQGPEFLTYFNYEAQQDKSGLPNDRFSAERPEGSISTLTIQRTEQRDSAMYRCASSKNPGTSGYNEQFFGPGTRLTVL.

The rearrangement joins TRBV6-6 to TRBJ2-2, with D possibly being TRBD1 (5 bases). The CDR3 is 13 residues long. The V and J ends lost 6 bases and 3 bases respectively, with 8 bases between them. CDR1 is MNHNY and CDR2 is SVGAGI in the germline V gene (reference sequence). This chain's CDR3 is CASSQTDTGELFF. The CDR3 DNA follows: TGTGCCAGCAGCCAGACAGACACCGGGGAGCTGTTTTTT.

As regards this clonotype: The conserved closing phenylalanine or tryptophan is absent in this CDR3, likely reflecting a read error. In nucleotides, the CDR3 is TGCGCCAGCAGTCCGGTCGGGTTAAGTGGGGATGAGCAGTTCTCC. It yields the protein CASSPVGLSGDEQFS. This chain links TRBV5-1 with TRBJ2-1; D unclear. Per the germline V gene, CDR1 is SGHRS and CDR2 is YFSETQ. The CDR3 is 15 amino acids. V shed 5 bases and J shed 8 bases, with 20 bases lying between them.